The 24 T cell receptor beta chains below come from one sample, sequenced in a study of response to subunit inactivated influenza vaccine. TCRdb re-derived calls from the RT-PCR reads in MiXCR, one entry per CDR3 protein. The sample yields 800,000 to 1,000,000 distinct CDR3 sequences, roughly 20% seen once. Here the sequenced sample was PBMCs from blood, taken roughly 5 days after vaccination. These receptor sequences come from a man aged 50 to 60 who received an inactivated influenza vaccine.

The chain links TRBV3-1 to TRBJ2-1; 9 positions agree with TRBD2. V lost 0 bases and J lost 0; bases outside the gene matches: 15. Germline V gene data show CDR1 as LGHDT and CDR2 as YNNKEL (reference sequence). The CDR3 has 21 residues. CDR3 DNA: TGTGCCAGCAGCCAAGATGGGGGTTGGGTAGCGGGGGCCAGCTCCTACAATGAGCAGTTCTTC. This sequence encodes CASSQDGGWVAGASSYNEQFF.

This clonotype was counted a few times. The chain combines TRBV15 with TRBJ2-7; 7 bases align to TRBD1. This CDR3 has 15 residues. CDR1 and CDR2 (germline): LNHNV, YYDKDF (reference sequence). V shed 0 bases, J shed 4 bases, and the junction held 6 bases outside the gene matches. This CDR3 reads CATSREPGQNYEQYF. The CDR3 nucleotides are TGTGCCACCAGCAGAGAGCCGGGACAGAATTACGAGCAGTACTTC.

This chain connects TRBV7-9 to TRBJ2-1; TRBD1 or TRBD2 may be the D gene (5 bases each). Germline V gene data show CDR1 as SEHNR and CDR2 as FQNEAQ (reference sequence). Trimming cost V 4 bases and J 8 bases, with 12 bases left between them. The CDR3 spans 13 residues. CDR3 in amino acids: CASSSPGPYEQFF. The CDR3 coding sequence is TGTGCCAGCAGCTCTCCGGGGCCCTATGAGCAGTTCTTC. Full variable domain (rest looked up from reference TRBV7-9 and TRBJ2-1): DTGVSQNPRHKITKRGQNVTFRCDPISEHNRLYWYRQTLGQGPEFLTYFQNEAQLEKSRLLSDRFSAERPKGSFSTLEIQRTEQGDSAMYLCASSSPGPYEQFFGPGTRLTVL.

The chain joins TRBV4-1 to TRBJ2-7, with TRBD2 matching over 13 bases. The CDR3 covers 18 residues. The trim removed 3 bases at V and 6 bases at J, leaving 14 bases unmatched. Germline V CDR1 and CDR2: MGHRA, YSYEKL. The CDR3: CASSQFIPGTSGVGEQYF. The CDR3, as DNA: TGCGCCAGCAGCCAGTTTATTCCCGGGACTAGCGGGGTGGGCGAGCAGTACTTC.

The sample holds a few counts of this clonotype. The rearrangement joins TRBV7-2 to TRBJ2-5; D not resolved. V was trimmed by 1 base and J by 3 bases, leaving 18 bases between them. The germline gives CDR1 SGHTA, CDR2 FQGNSA. CDR3 size: 17 residues. Here the CDR3 DNA reads TGTGCCAGCAGCTTAGTTCCGGACCCCCCCGGAGAAGAGACCCAGTACTTC. Translating it yields CASSLVPDPPGEETQYF.

This clonotype has just one count. This sequence joins TRBV28 and TRBJ2-5; the D gene is possibly TRBD2 (5 bases). Germline loops: CDR1 MDHEN, CDR2 SYDVKM. V was clipped by 8 bases and J by 2 bases, with 15 bases between them. The CDR3 runs 14 residues. CDR3 nucleotides: TGTGCCAGCCATTTACTCGGGGAACAAGAGACCCAGTACTTC. Amino acids: CASHLLGEQETQYF.

This clonotype has a handful of counts. The rearrangement links TRBV2 to TRBJ2-1; D could derive from TRBD1 or TRBD2 (6 bases each). Germline V gives CDR1 SNHLY, CDR2 FYNNEI. This CDR3 comprises 13 residues. The V and J ends lost 8 bases and 6 bases respectively, with 14 bases between them. The DNA for the CDR3 is TGTGCCAGCCGGGGGCGGGGAGGCAATGAGCAGTTCTTC. Translation gives CASRGRGGNEQFF.

The J gene is TRBJ2-1, the V gene TRBV20-1; D might be TRBD1 or TRBD2, each matching 5 bases. Germline CDR1 DFQATT, CDR2 SNEGSKA (reference sequence). With 6 bases removed from V and 7 bases from J, the gap between germline ends came to 19 bases. CDR3 length equals 14 residues. The CDR3 protein is CSAEASGLRNEQFF. The CDR3 region has the DNA TGCAGTGCGGAGGCGTCGGGGCTCAGGAATGAGCAGTTCTTC.

The J gene is TRBJ1-5, the V gene TRBV20-1; D unclear. The CDR3 contains 15 residues. Germline CDR1 DFQATT, CDR2 SNEGSKA (reference sequence). Between the trimmed V and J ends, which lost 6 bases and 0 bases, there was a span of 15 bases. For the CDR3, the DNA is TGCAGTGCCAAGAGGGAGGATCATAGCAATCAGCCCCAGCATTTT. Protein sequence: CSAKREDHSNQPQHF.

J is TRBJ1-2 and V is TRBV10-1, with 8 bases that match TRBD1. The V segment lost 2 bases and the J segment 7 bases; nucleotides outside the gene matches: 6. This CDR3 spans 14 amino acids. The germline gives CDR1 WNHNN, CDR2 SYGVQD (reference sequence). The CDR3 DNA is TGCGCCAGCAGTGAGGGACAGGGTCCCGGTGGCTACACCTTC. Protein sequence: CASSEGQGPGGYTF.

The CDR3 here is CATPPPGLSTDTQYF. The CDR3 bases are TGTGCCACCCCCCCCCCGGGACTGAGCACAGATACGCAGTATTTT. The gene calls are TRBV7-9 and TRBJ2-3, with D tentatively TRBD2 (6 bases). Looked up from germline, CDR1 is SEHNR and CDR2 is FQNEAQ (reference sequence). V lost 10 bases to trimming and J lost 0 bases, with 17 bases between them. The CDR3 length is 15 residues.

The chain joins TRBV20-1 to TRBJ2-3, with D hard to call. Germline CDR1 DFQATT, CDR2 SNEGSKA (reference sequence). V was trimmed by 7 bases and J by 1 base, leaving 9 bases between them. CDR3 size: 12 residues. The CDR3 DNA sequence: TGCAGTGTGTATACTCGCACAGATACGCAGTATTTT. Encoded protein: CSVYTRTDTQYF.

This clonotype was seen only a few times. This rearrangement joins TRBV2 to TRBJ2-3, with 7 bases aligning to TRBD1. V shed 7 bases and J 2 bases; nucleotides not matched to a gene: 6. CDR3 length: 14 residues. Germline assignment: CDR1 SNHLY and CDR2 FYNNEI. This chain's CDR3 is CASKRGQSTDTQYF. The CDR3, as DNA: TGTGCCAGCAAGAGGGGGCAGTCCACAGATACGCAGTATTTT.

The CDR3 spells CASSLAQGARTEAFF. In DNA, the CDR3 is TGTGCCAGCAGCTTGGCTCAGGGGGCGCGTACTGAAGCTTTCTTT. V is TRBV5-6 and J is TRBJ1-1; 8 bases are shared with TRBD1. The V and J ends lost 0 bases and 5 bases, in that order; junction bases with no gene match: 6. The CDR3 has 15 amino acids. Germline V gene lookup returns CDR1 SGHDT and CDR2 YYEEEE.

This clonotype has a handful of counts. J is TRBJ2-5 and V is TRBV20-1; the match to TRBD1 covers 7 bases. The germline gives CDR1 DFQATT, CDR2 SNEGSKA (reference sequence). The ends lost 0 bases at V and 1 base at J; junction bases unmatched: 5. The CDR3 has 15 amino acids. CDR3 nucleotide sequence: TGCAGTGCTAGAGATTTCCGGGACAGCCAAGAGACCCAGTACTTC. It is translated as CSARDFRDSQETQYF.

The table lists this clonotype with many counts. The rearrangement uses TRBV7-2 and TRBJ2-3; 9 positions match TRBD1. The length of the CDR3 is 15 residues. J gave up 10 bases and V 8 bases, and 16 bases lay outside the gene matches. Germline assignment: CDR1 SGHTA and CDR2 FQGNSA. The CDR3: CASSSGTGYLYPQYF. The CDR3 DNA is TGTGCCAGCTCCTCCGGGACAGGGTACCTTTATCCGCAGTATTTT. The full variable domain, completed using reference TRBV7-2 and TRBJ2-3, is GAGVSQSPSNKVTEKGKDVELRCDPISGHTALYWYRQSLGQGLEFLIYFQGNSAPDKSGLPSDRFSAERTGGSVSTLTIQRTQQEDSAVYLCASSSGTGYLYPQYFGPGTRLTVL.

The J gene is TRBJ2-1, the V gene TRBV14; a weak D match, TRBD2 (5 bases). This CDR3 is built from 15 residues. The germline V gene encodes CDR1 SGHDN and CDR2 FVKESK. V was trimmed by 3 bases and J by 7 bases, leaving 16 bases between them. The chain's CDR3 is CASSHFGHSANEQFF. CDR3 nucleotide sequence: TGTGCCAGCAGCCATTTTGGCCATAGCGCTAATGAGCAGTTCTTC.

V usage is TRBV29-1 and J usage is TRBJ2-7; 10 bases are shared with TRBD2. The CDR3 loop spans 16 amino acids. V lost 4 bases, J lost 4 bases, and 13 bases stayed unmatched. Germline assignment: CDR1 SQVTM and CDR2 ANQGSEA. The CDR3: CSVVGATLAGEYEQYF. The CDR3 DNA reads as TGCAGCGTTGTGGGGGCGACGCTAGCGGGAGAATACGAGCAGTACTTC.

The chain combines TRBV5-8 with TRBJ2-7, with 8 bases aligning to TRBD1. This CDR3 region has 16 residues. CDR1 and CDR2 (germline): SGHTS, YDEGEE. V lost 3 bases to trimming and J lost 4 bases; unmatched junction nucleotides: 12. This CDR3 is CASSWGTGNQMYEQYF. The CDR3 nucleotides are TGTGCCAGCAGCTGGGGGACAGGAAATCAAATGTACGAGCAGTACTTC.

The chain joins TRBV7-9 to TRBJ1-4; 8 positions match TRBD1. The V gene's germline CDR1 is SEHNR and CDR2 FQNEAQ (reference sequence). This CDR3 spans 16 amino acids. Trimming removed 5 bases from V and 8 bases from J; junction bases left unmatched: 13. The CDR3: CASSPLRAGGREKLFF. CDR3 DNA sequence: TGTGCCAGCAGCCCCCTACGGGCAGGGGGCAGAGAAAAACTGTTTTTT.

This clonotype was seen a handful of times. The chain uses TRBV20-1 and TRBJ1-1; possible D gene TRBD1, 6 bases. V was shortened by 6 bases and J by 5 bases, with 19 bases between the two germline ends. The CDR3 extends over 14 amino acids. CDR1 is DFQATT, CDR2 SNEGSKA, per germline (reference sequence). The CDR3 region is CSAGSGGQLTEAFF. The CDR3, as DNA: TGCAGTGCCGGATCTGGGGGGCAGTTGACTGAAGCTTTCTTT.

There are a few counts of this clonotype. J is TRBJ2-7 and V is TRBV6-5, with D maybe TRBD1 (5 bases). V gave up 2 bases and J gave up 1 base, with 9 bases separating them. Germline V lookup: CDR1 MNHEY, CDR2 SVGAGI. There are 14 residues in the CDR3. CDR3 loop: CASSYRRESYEQYF. The CDR3 DNA sequence: TGTGCCAGCAGTTACCGCAGGGAATCCTACGAGCAGTACTTC.

This clonotype was detected ten times or more. The V and J genes are TRBV12-3 or TRBV12-4 and TRBJ1-6, with D uncertain. This CDR3 has 12 residues. The V gene lost 1 base and the J gene lost 9 bases, with 4 bases spanning the gap. The CDR3 is CASSLEVSPLHF. CDR3 DNA sequence: TGTGCCAGCAGTTTAGAGGTTTCACCCCTCCACTTT.

About this clonotype itself: Germline and junction disagree at one end, which may indicate a read error. J is TRBJ2-7 and V is TRBV6-2 or TRBV6-3; D unresolved. The CDR3 is 15 amino acids. Germline assignment: CDR1 MNHEY and CDR2 SVGEGT. The CDR3 protein is CASSYLLDPTYDQYF. In nucleotides, the CDR3 is TGTGCCAGCAGTTACTTGTTGGACCCTACCTACGATCAGTACTTC.